The clone carrying this TCR beta chain was seen only a few times. The antigen is unknown. The data stem from a study of cytomegalovirus exposure and HLA in healthy donors. Background on the study: Of the donors genotyped, 300 to 500 in all, 75% to 85% fell in the Caucasian-associated ancestry cluster. Whole-study results and caveats: A later analysis linked a missense DCLRE1C variant to TCR beta V- and J-gene trimming.

Losses at the gene ends were 3 bases for V and 7 bases for J; bases not matched to a gene: 3. The germline V gene has CDR1 MNHEY and CDR2 SMNVEV (reference sequence). The CDR3 is 15 amino acids. Primers included in the PCR were 60 Vbeta and 13 Jbeta primers. Sequencing was performed with immunoSEQ multiplex PCR; in TCRdb, only in-frame clones are kept and a portion is missing. The sample records approximately 130,000 clones, about 84% being singletons. The V gene is TRBV27, the J gene TRBJ1-6, with TRBD1 identical over 10 bases. The source is a boy aged 5-17 years in good health and CMV-seronegative. Input material: PBMCs. CDR3 loop: CASSFETGGNSPLHF. CDR3 sequence (DNA): TGTGCCAGCAGTTTTGAGACAGGGGGCAATTCACCCCTCCACTTT.